The 17 T cell receptor beta chains listed next were all sequenced from one sample in a study of blood T cell repertoires in COVID-19. The table came from immunoSEQ multiplex PCR; TCRdb's copy has only in-frame clones and leaves some out. The sample includes about 230,000 clones, around 84% seen only once; the top ten take more than 9%. Sequenced: peripheral blood. The receptors originated from a man in his fifties with COVID-19, enrolled during active disease.

This clone was picked up one time. This rearrangement joins TRBV6-2 or TRBV6-3 to TRBJ1-5, with D tentatively TRBD1 (6 bases). V lost 3 bases and J 5 bases, leaving 11 bases between the germline ends. CDR3 length: 14 residues. Per the germline V gene, CDR1 is MNHEY and CDR2 is SVGEGT. CDR3 nucleotides: TGTGCCAGCAGTTATAGGGCAGGGGATCAGCCCCAGCATTTT. Translated: CASSYRAGDQPQHF.

The chain recombines TRBV5-5 with TRBJ2-3, with 8 bases matching TRBD2. With 3 bases clipped from V and 0 bases from J, the junction kept 6 bases outside the gene matches. The CDR3 runs to 16 residues. In germline, CDR1 is SGHKS, CDR2 YYEKEE (reference sequence). CDR3 residues: CASSSIAGTSTDTQYF. The CDR3 bases are TGTGCCAGCAGCTCCATAGCGGGAACAAGCACAGATACGCAGTATTTT.

J is TRBJ1-3 and V is TRBV19; D is unclear. V dropped 6 bases and J dropped 0 bases, with 9 bases sitting between them. From germline, CDR1 is LNHDA and CDR2 SQIVND (reference sequence). This CDR3 contains 14 residues. CDR3 DNA sequence: TGTGCCAGTAGGGGCCTGAGCTCTGGAAACACCATATATTTT. Translating gives CASRGLSSGNTIYF.

The chain combines TRBV7-9 with TRBJ2-3; 7 nucleotides agree with TRBD1. CDR3 size: 16 residues. The V and J ends lost 1 base and 0 bases, in that order; junction bases with no gene match: 4. Looked up from germline, CDR1 is SEHNR and CDR2 is FQNEAQ (reference sequence). CDR3 coding DNA: TGTGCCAGCAGCTTAGGACTGACAGGGAGCACAGATACGCAGTATTTT. Translating it yields CASSLGLTGSTDTQYF.

V and J are TRBV9 and TRBJ2-5, with TRBD1 identical over 9 bases. V was clipped by 1 base and J by 4 bases; unmatched bases: 2. This CDR3 has 14 residues. The germline V gene has CDR1 SGDLS and CDR2 YYNGEE. CDR3 residues: CASSVQTGGETQYF. The CDR3 DNA reads as TGTGCCAGCAGCGTACAGACAGGGGGAGAGACCCAGTACTTC.

This clone showed up just a few times. This chain connects TRBV19 to TRBJ2-2, with 14 bases aligning to TRBD2. V shed 2 bases, J shed 3 bases, and the junction held 8 bases outside the gene matches. The germline V gene encodes CDR1 LNHDA and CDR2 SQIVND (reference sequence). The CDR3 runs to 19 residues. CDR3 region: CASSINRLAGGPHTGELFF. CDR3 bases: TGTGCCAGTAGTATAAACAGACTAGCGGGAGGGCCCCACACCGGGGAGCTGTTTTTT.

The chain joins TRBV11-2 to TRBJ1-5; D uncertain. Germline CDR1 and CDR2: SGHAT and FQNNGV. V lost 4 bases to trimming and J lost 6 bases, with 10 bases between them. CDR3 length equals 13 residues. The CDR3 coding sequence is TGTGCCAGCAGCTCCCTCCCGCGTCAGCCCCAGCATTTT. It translates to CASSSLPRQPQHF.

The genes are TRBV5-4 and TRBJ2-5, with D possibly TRBD2 on 5 matching bases. Per germline, CDR1 SGHNT and CDR2 YYREEE (reference sequence). The length of the CDR3 is 13 residues. The V end was cut by 0 bases, the J end by 3 bases, with 6 bases between. The CDR3 here is CASSLVLEETQYF. The CDR3 nucleotides read TGTGCCAGCAGCTTGGTACTAGAAGAGACCCAGTACTTC.

The V and J genes are TRBV5-1 and TRBJ1-4; a possible D gene is TRBD1 (6 bases). The V gene's germline CDR1 is SGHRS and CDR2 YFSETQ. The CDR3 sequence is 14 residues long. The V and J ends lost 5 bases and 2 bases respectively, with 10 bases between them. CDR3 in DNA: TGCGCCAGCAGGAGGGGGTTTACTAATGAAAAACTGTTTTTT. Protein sequence: CASRRGFTNEKLFF.

This chain connects TRBV6-1 to TRBJ1-5, with a weak D call TRBD1 (5 bases). The CDR3 is 17 residues long. V was trimmed by 2 bases and J by 4 bases, leaving 18 bases between them. Germline V lookup: CDR1 MNHNS, CDR2 SASEGT. CDR3 loop: CASSESRGWQRNQPQHF. CDR3 sequence (DNA): TGTGCCAGCAGTGAAAGTCGGGGGTGGCAGAGAAATCAGCCCCAGCATTTT.

The chain couples TRBV6-5 to TRBJ1-2; TRBD1 matches 9 bases. The germline gives CDR1 MNHEY, CDR2 SVGAGI. The trim removed 6 bases at V and 7 bases at J, leaving 12 bases unmatched. CDR3 size: 15 residues. As DNA, the CDR3 is TGTGCCAGCAGACCCACCACAGGGGGCGCCTTTGGCTACACCTTC. Amino acids: CASRPTTGGAFGYTF.

The chain recombines TRBV30 with TRBJ1-3; tentative D call: TRBD1 (6 bases). The CDR3 is 16 amino acids. The V end lost 1 base, the J end lost 0 bases, and 13 bases lay between the germline ends. Germline CDR1 is GTSNPN and CDR2 is SVGIG (reference sequence). Here the CDR3 reads CAWSGGGPPSGNTIYF. CDR3 bases: TGTGCCTGGAGTGGGGGGGGGCCTCCCTCTGGAAACACCATATATTTT. Looking up the rest from reference TRBV30 and TRBJ1-3 gives the full variable domain: SQTIHQWPATLVQPVGSPLSLECTVEGTSNPNLYWYRQAAGRGLQLLFYSVGIGQISSEVPQNLSASRPQDRQFILSSKKLLLSDSGFYLCAWSGGGPPSGNTIYFGEGSWLTVV.

The chain combines TRBV25-1 with TRBJ2-1; the D is unclear. This CDR3 is 15 amino acids long. Trimming took 1 base from V and 0 from J, leaving 7 bases between them. The germline CDR1 and CDR2 sequences are MGHDK and SYGVNS. CDR3: CASSESHSSYNEQFF. CDR3 nucleotide sequence: TGTGCCAGCAGTGAATCCCACAGCTCCTACAATGAGCAGTTCTTC.

The J gene is TRBJ1-4, the V gene TRBV5-1; 7 bases are a match to TRBD1. Trimming cost V 7 bases and J 5 bases; bases outside gene matches: 5. The CDR3 has 13 amino acids. Germline values: CDR1 SGHRS, CDR2 YFSETQ. The CDR3 DNA sequence: TGCGCCAGCCGGGGACAGCCAAATGAAAAACTGTTTTTT. Protein sequence: CASRGQPNEKLFF.

The sample holds a few counts of this clone. The chain combines TRBV12-3 or TRBV12-4 with TRBJ1-1, with D possibly matching TRBD1 (5 bases). The germline V and J ends were trimmed by 5 bases and 5 bases, with 12 bases remaining between them. The length of the CDR3 is 13 residues. CDR3 DNA: TGTGCCAGCAGTAGGACATTGGAAACTGAAGCTTTCTTT. Its protein is CASSRTLETEAFF.

The rearrangement uses TRBV24-1 and TRBJ2-2; the D gene is possibly TRBD2 (5 bases). Germline V gene sequence: CDR1 KGHDR, CDR2 SFDVKD. The ends were cut back, 3 bases at V and 3 bases at J, with 16 bases in the middle. The length of the CDR3 is 17 residues. CDR3 DNA sequence: TGTGCCACCAGTGATCCCTTACTCGCAGCGGACACCGGGGAGCTGTTTTTT. It encodes CATSDPLLAADTGELFF.

This CDR3 is CASSPGYSNQPQHF. The DNA of the CDR3 is TGCGCCAGCAGCCCAGGGTATAGCAATCAGCCCCAGCATTTT. The rearrangement uses TRBV4-3 and TRBJ1-5; D perhaps matches TRBD1 (5 bases). Trimming took off 4 bases at V and 0 bases at J, with 7 bases between the two ends. CDR1 is LGHNA and CDR2 is YSLEER in the germline V gene. The CDR3 runs to 14 residues.